This is a list of T cell receptor beta chains from one sample in a study of blood T cells in healthy people across ages. TCRdb re-called the 5' RACE reads with MiXCR, one entry per CDR3 protein. The sample includes roughly 800,000 distinct CDR3 sequences, 58% of them seen just once. Sequencing was performed on blood. These receptors were taken from a young man in good health. CDR3s include the opening cysteine and the closing phenylalanine or tryptophan. The order of the fields is clone size, V gene, D gene, J gene, CDR3 DNA, CDR3 protein. D genes are given only for firm matches. Clone size is stated in some rows and not others, as once, few, many or a class when expanded.

.,TRBV4-3,TRBD2,TRBJ2-7,TGCGCCAGCAGCCAAGATTGGGGGGGGAATTACGAGCAGTACTTC,CASSQDWGGNYEQYF
.,TRBV14,.,TRBJ2-7,TGTGCCAGCAGCCGCGATTATCCGACACGTAGCCCCTACGAGCAGTACTTC,CASSRDYPTRSPYEQYF
.,TRBV25-1,.,TRBJ2-1,TGTGCCGGCAGTGAAAGGGGGTGGAATGAGCAGTTCTTC,CAGSERGWNEQFF
.,TRBV4-2,TRBD1,TRBJ2-2,TGTGCCAGCAGCCAAGTTATCCGACAGGGAAACACCGGGGAGCTGTTTTTT,CASSQVIRQGNTGELFF
.,TRBV25-1,.,TRBJ2-7,TGTGCCAGCAGTTTCCAGGGTGGCTACGAGCAGTACTTC,CASSFQGGYEQYF
.,TRBV12-5,TRBD2,TRBJ2-5,TGTGCTAGTGGTTTGGTCCTAGCGGGGGGATGGACCCAGTACTTC,CASGLVLAGGWTQYF
.,TRBV9,.,TRBJ1-2,TGTGCCAGCAGCGTACCTGGGGTGGGAGGCTACACCTTC,CASSVPGVGGYTF
.,TRBV20-1,.,TRBJ1-2,TGCAGTGCTAGGAACCGTAGGGACTATGGCTACACCTTC,CSARNRRDYGYTF
.,TRBV4-2,.,TRBJ2-7,TGTGCCAGCAGCTCAGCTACCTACGAGCAGTACTTC,CASSSATYEQYF
.,TRBV12-3/TRBV12-4,.,TRBJ1-2,TGTGCCAGCAGTTTTGGCCTGAGTATTAGCGGCTACACCTTC,CASSFGLSISGYTF
.,TRBV25-1,.,TRBJ2-1,TGTGCCAGCAGTGACTTTGGCCGCGGGCGACGCAATGAGCAGTTCTTC,CASSDFGRGRRNEQFF
.,TRBV3-1,.,TRBJ2-7,TGTGCCAGCAGCAGACGTGGGGGGAACAATGAGCAGTACTTC,CASSRRGGNNEQYF
.,TRBV7-2,TRBD1,TRBJ1-2,TGTGCCAGCAGCTTAATTTCAGGGGGACATGGCTACACCTTC,CASSLISGGHGYTF
.,TRBV9,.,TRBJ2-7,TGTGCCAGCAGTAACGCAGGAGCGAACTCCTACGAGCAGTACTTC,CASSNAGANSYEQYF
.,TRBV6-6,.,TRBJ1-1,TGTGCCAGCAGAAAGGACGGTGACACTGAAGCTTTCTTT,CASRKDGDTEAFF
.,TRBV11-2,.,TRBJ2-1,TGTGCCAGCGGGCATTGGGCTGGAGAAGACAATGAGCAGTTCTTC,CASGHWAGEDNEQFF
few,TRBV7-2,.,TRBJ2-5,TGTGCCAGCAGTCTCAGGGTCACCCGAGCAGAGACCCAGTACTTC,CASSLRVTRAETQYF
many,TRBV5-1,TRBD1,TRBJ2-3,TGCGCCAGCAGCCTACAGGGGGCCTCGACAGATACGCAGTATTTT,CASSLQGASTDTQYF
.,TRBV5-4,TRBD1,TRBJ1-2,TGTGCCAGCAGCTTGGACAGGGGGGAGGGCTACACCTTC,CASSLDRGEGYTF
.,TRBV7-9,TRBD1,TRBJ2-7,TGTGCCAGCAGCACCCTGGGACAGGGTTCCTACGAGCAGTACTTC,CASSTLGQGSYEQYF
.,TRBV7-2,.,TRBJ1-2,TGTGCCAGCAGCTTAGCTGGTTGGCAGCATGGCTACACCTTC,CASSLAGWQHGYTF
few,TRBV12-3/TRBV12-4,.,TRBJ1-2,TGTGCCAGCAGCCGGGGGCAGGGGAACTATGGCTACACCTTC,CASSRGQGNYGYTF
few,TRBV7-2,.,TRBJ1-5,TGTGCCAGCAGCTTTCCCAATCAGCCCCAGCATTTT,CASSFPNQPQHF
few,TRBV6-6,TRBD1,TRBJ2-1,TGTGCCAGCCACTTGGGGGACCAAACACCAGGGGGTGAGCAGTTCTTC,CASHLGDQTPGGEQFF
few,TRBV28,TRBD1,TRBJ2-7,TGTGCCAGCATCTCGGGACAGGGGGCAGGGTACGAGCAGTACTTC,CASISGQGAGYEQYF
many,TRBV28,.,TRBJ2-5,TGTGCCAGCAGTGCAGGGTTGGAAACGGAGACCCAGTACTTC,CASSAGLETETQYF
.,TRBV4-2,TRBD2,TRBJ2-3,TGTGCCAGCAGCCAAGATTTACGCGGGGGTGATACGCAGTATTTT,CASSQDLRGGDTQYF
.,TRBV20-1,TRBD2,TRBJ2-3,TGCAGTGCTGACTTAGCGGGAGGGCCGGCAGATACGCAGTATTTT,CSADLAGGPADTQYF
.,TRBV24-1,TRBD2,TRBJ2-2,TGTGCCTCCCGGGGAGGGACCGGGGAGCTGTTTTTT,CASRGGTGELFF
.,TRBV9,TRBD2,TRBJ2-1,TGTGCCAGCAGCGTAGGCGGGAGGATGACGTTGTCCTACAATGAGCAGTTCTTC,CASSVGGRMTLSYNEQFF
.,TRBV7-2,.,TRBJ1-1,TGTGCCAGCAGCTATATCCCCAGGGCCAACACTGAAGCTTTCTTT,CASSYIPRANTEAFF
few,TRBV27,.,TRBJ2-7,TGTGCCAGCAGTTTATCAGGAAGTCCCGAGCAGTACTTC,CASSLSGSPEQYF
.,TRBV2,TRBD1,TRBJ1-1,TGTGCCAGCAGCGGGGACAGGCCGGGCACTGAAGCTTTCTTT,CASSGDRPGTEAFF
.,TRBV30,TRBD1,TRBJ2-5,TGTGCCTGGAGTGTGATAAGGGGGCCCGGAGAGACCCAGTACTTC,CAWSVIRGPGETQYF
many,TRBV4-3,.,TRBJ2-6,TGCGCCAGCAGCCGCGACAGCTCTGGGGCCAACGTCCTGACTTTC,CASSRDSSGANVLTF
few,TRBV4-3,.,TRBJ2-5,TGCGCCAGCAGCCAAGATGGAGACCAGGGAGAGACCCAGTACTTC,CASSQDGDQGETQYF
.,TRBV4-3,TRBD2,TRBJ2-3,TGCGCCAGCAGCGTTAGCGGGAGGGCCCTTGATACGCAGTATTTT,CASSVSGRALDTQYF
.,TRBV20-1,TRBD2,TRBJ2-7,TGCAGTGCCGCGGGACTAGCGGAAAGCTACGAGCAGTACTTC,CSAAGLAESYEQYF
.,TRBV5-5,.,TRBJ2-3,TGTGCCAGCAGCCCGAGATCCCACCAAACGCAGTATTTT,CASSPRSHQTQYF
.,TRBV15,TRBD1,TRBJ2-6,TGTGCCACCAGCAGCGGACAGGCTGGGGCCAACGTCCTGACTTTC,CATSSGQAGANVLTF
.,TRBV29-1,TRBD2,TRBJ2-7,TGCAGCGTTGAAATAAGCGGGGGGAATAACGAGCAGTACTTC,CSVEISGGNNEQYF
.,TRBV28,.,TRBJ2-7,TGTGCCAGCAGTTTATCACAGACCTACGAGCAGTACTTC,CASSLSQTYEQYF
.,TRBV10-3,.,TRBJ2-7,TGTGCCACAACGACAGAATACAATGAGCAGTACTTC,CATTTEYNEQYF
.,TRBV18,.,TRBJ2-7,TGTGCCAGCCCACTGACAGGAGCTACCTACGAGCAGTACTTC,CASPLTGATYEQYF
many,TRBV20-1,.,TRBJ1-2,TGCAGTGGTCGGGGAGGGGGCTATGGCTACACCTTC,CSGRGGGYGYTF
few,TRBV7-2,TRBD2,TRBJ2-6,TGTGCCAGCAGCTTAGCTACGGGACTAGCCCTACCTGGGGCCAACGTCCTGACTTTC,CASSLATGLALPGANVLTF
few,TRBV11-2,.,TRBJ2-7,TGTGCCAGCAGCTTAGGCCCCGGTAGCTCCTACGAGCAGTACTTC,CASSLGPGSSYEQYF
few,TRBV20-1,.,TRBJ2-4,TGCAGTGCTCCCAAGGGGGGGGCATGGGAGAACATTCAGTACTTC,CSAPKGGAWENIQYF
.,TRBV20-1,.,TRBJ2-3,TGCAGTGCTAGAGAAGGTCTAGCTCGGCCAGATACGCAGTATTTT,CSAREGLARPDTQYF
.,TRBV7-9,.,TRBJ2-5,TGTGCCAGTAGCTTAGATATGGCGGCAGACCAAGAGACCCAGTACTTC,CASSLDMAADQETQYF
.,TRBV3-1,TRBD1,TRBJ1-2,TGTGCCAGCAGCCAAGCCGACAGGGGAAACTATGGCTACACCTTC,CASSQADRGNYGYTF
.,TRBV4-2,TRBD2,TRBJ2-7,TGTGCCAGCAGCCAAGTACTAGCGGGGATCTACGAGCAGTACTTC,CASSQVLAGIYEQYF
.,TRBV7-3,.,TRBJ1-1,TGTGCCAGCAGCCCCGACGTACGGAGTGAAGCTTTCTTT,CASSPDVRSEAFF
few,TRBV6-6,.,TRBJ2-1,TGTGCCAGCAGTTCGGCGGGCGATGCTTACAATGAGCAGTTCTTC,CASSSAGDAYNEQFF
.,TRBV20-1,.,TRBJ2-5,TGCAGTGCTAGTAAGGGGGTAGAGGCAGAGACCCAGTACTTC,CSASKGVEAETQYF
.,TRBV3-1,.,TRBJ2-3,TGTGCCAGCAGCCAAGAAATCACTGGCGGCACAGATACGCAGTATTTT,CASSQEITGGTDTQYF
.,TRBV5-1,.,TRBJ1-1,TGCGCCAGCAGCTCAGGGGCCTCGAACACTGAAGCTTTCTTT,CASSSGASNTEAFF
.,TRBV20-1,TRBD1,TRBJ2-7,TGCAGTGCTAGAGTACCGGGACAGGCCTACGAGCAGTACTTC,CSARVPGQAYEQYF